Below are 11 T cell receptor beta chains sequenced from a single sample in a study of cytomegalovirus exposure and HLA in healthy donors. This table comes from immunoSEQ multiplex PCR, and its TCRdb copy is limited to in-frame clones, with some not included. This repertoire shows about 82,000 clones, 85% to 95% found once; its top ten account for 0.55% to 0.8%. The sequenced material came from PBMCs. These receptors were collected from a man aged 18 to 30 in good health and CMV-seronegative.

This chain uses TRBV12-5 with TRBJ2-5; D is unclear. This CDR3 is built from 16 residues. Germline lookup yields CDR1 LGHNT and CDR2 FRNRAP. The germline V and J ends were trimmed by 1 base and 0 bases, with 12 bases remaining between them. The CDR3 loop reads CASGLGAGSHQETQYF. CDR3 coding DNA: TGTGCTAGTGGTTTGGGCGCAGGCAGTCACCAAGAGACCCAGTACTTC.

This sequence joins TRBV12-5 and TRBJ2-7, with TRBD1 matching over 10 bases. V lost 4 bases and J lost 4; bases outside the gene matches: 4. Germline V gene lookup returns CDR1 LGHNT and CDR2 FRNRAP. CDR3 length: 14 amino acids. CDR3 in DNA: TGTGCTAGTGGTTCCGGGACAGGGGATTACGAGCAGTACTTC. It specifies CASGSGTGDYEQYF.

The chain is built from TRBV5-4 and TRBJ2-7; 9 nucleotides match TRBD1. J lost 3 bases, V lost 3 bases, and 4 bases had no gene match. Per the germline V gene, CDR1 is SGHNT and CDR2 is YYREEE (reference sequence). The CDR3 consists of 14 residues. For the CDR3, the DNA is TGTGCCAGCAGCTCGCGGGACAGGGACTACGAGCAGTACTTC. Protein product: CASSSRDRDYEQYF. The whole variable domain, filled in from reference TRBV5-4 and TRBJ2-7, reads ETGVTQSPTHLIKTRGQQVTLRCSSQSGHNTVSWYQQALGQGPQFIFQYYREEENGRGNFPPRFSGLQFPNYSSELNVNALELDDSALYLCASSSRDRDYEQYFGPGTRLTVT.

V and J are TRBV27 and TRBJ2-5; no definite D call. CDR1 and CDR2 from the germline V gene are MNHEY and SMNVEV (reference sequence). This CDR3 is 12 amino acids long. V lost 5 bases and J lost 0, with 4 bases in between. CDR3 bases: TGTGCCAGCAGTGAGTACCAAGAGACCCAGTACTTC. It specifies CASSEYQETQYF.

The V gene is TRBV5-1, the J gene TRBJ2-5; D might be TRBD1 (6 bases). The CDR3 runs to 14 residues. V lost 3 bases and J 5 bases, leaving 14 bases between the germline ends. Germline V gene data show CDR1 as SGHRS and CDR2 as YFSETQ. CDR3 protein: CASSSTGKGETQYF. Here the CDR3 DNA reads TGCGCCAGCAGCTCAACAGGGAAAGGGGAGACCCAGTACTTC.

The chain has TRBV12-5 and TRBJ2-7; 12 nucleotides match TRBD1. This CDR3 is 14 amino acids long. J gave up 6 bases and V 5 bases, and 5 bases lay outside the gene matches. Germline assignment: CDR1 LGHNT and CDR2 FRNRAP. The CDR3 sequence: CASGLGQGAGEQYF. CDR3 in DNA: TGTGCTAGTGGTCTGGGACAGGGGGCCGGCGAGCAGTACTTC.

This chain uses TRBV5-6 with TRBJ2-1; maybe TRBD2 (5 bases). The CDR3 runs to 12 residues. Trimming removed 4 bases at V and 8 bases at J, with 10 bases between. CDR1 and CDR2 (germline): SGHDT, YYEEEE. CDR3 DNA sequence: TGTGCCAGCAGCCCCGGGAACCATGAGCAGTTCTTC. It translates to CASSPGNHEQFF.

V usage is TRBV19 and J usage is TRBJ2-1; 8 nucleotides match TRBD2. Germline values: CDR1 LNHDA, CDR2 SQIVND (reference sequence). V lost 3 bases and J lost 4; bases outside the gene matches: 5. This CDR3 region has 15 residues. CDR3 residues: CASSISGGRYNEQFF. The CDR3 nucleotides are TGTGCCAGTAGTATCAGCGGGGGTCGTTACAATGAGCAGTTCTTC.

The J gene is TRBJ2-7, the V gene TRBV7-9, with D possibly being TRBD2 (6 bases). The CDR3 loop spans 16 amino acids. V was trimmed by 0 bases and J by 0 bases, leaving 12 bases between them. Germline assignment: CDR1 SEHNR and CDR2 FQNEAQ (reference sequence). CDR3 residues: CASSLARDGFSYEQYF. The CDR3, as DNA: TGTGCCAGCAGCTTAGCGCGGGACGGCTTCTCCTACGAGCAGTACTTC.

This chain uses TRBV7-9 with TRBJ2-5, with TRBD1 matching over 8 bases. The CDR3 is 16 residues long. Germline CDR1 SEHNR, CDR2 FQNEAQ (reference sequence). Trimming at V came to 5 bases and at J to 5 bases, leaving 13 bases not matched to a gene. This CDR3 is CASSPRTGIQEETQYF. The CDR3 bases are TGTGCCAGCAGCCCACGGACAGGGATACAGGAGGAGACCCAGTACTTC.

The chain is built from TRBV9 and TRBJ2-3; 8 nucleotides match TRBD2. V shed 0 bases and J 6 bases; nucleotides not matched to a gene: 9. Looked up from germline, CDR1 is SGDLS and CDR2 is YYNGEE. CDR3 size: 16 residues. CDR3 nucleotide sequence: TGTGCCAGCAGCGTAGGCGTTAGCGGGGTTGAGGATACGCAGTATTTT. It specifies CASSVGVSGVEDTQYF.